This T cell receptor beta chain was observed in a study of response to subunit inactivated influenza vaccine. This clonotype appeared a few times. As yet, its antigen is unknown. General observations from the study: A suggestion made by the authors is that each seasonal influenza vaccination recruits few new T cells.

TCRdb re-derived calls from the RT-PCR reads in MiXCR, one entry per CDR3 protein. This sample has around 760,000 distinct CDR3 sequences, with about 15% found just once. The CDR3 extends over 18 amino acids. The germline V gene has CDR1 MDHEN and CDR2 SYDVKM. J lost 0 bases, V lost 3 bases, and 10 bases had no gene match. The TCR sequence derives from a man aged 45-65 years who received an inactivated influenza vaccine. The sequences come from PBMCs from blood, collected 14 days before vaccination. The chain has TRBV28 and TRBJ2-4; 8 bases map to TRBD1. The DNA of the CDR3 is TGTGCCAGCAGTTTGACAGGGGACCCAAGTCTAGCCAAAAACATTCAGTACTTC. Translation: CASSLTGDPSLAKNIQYF.